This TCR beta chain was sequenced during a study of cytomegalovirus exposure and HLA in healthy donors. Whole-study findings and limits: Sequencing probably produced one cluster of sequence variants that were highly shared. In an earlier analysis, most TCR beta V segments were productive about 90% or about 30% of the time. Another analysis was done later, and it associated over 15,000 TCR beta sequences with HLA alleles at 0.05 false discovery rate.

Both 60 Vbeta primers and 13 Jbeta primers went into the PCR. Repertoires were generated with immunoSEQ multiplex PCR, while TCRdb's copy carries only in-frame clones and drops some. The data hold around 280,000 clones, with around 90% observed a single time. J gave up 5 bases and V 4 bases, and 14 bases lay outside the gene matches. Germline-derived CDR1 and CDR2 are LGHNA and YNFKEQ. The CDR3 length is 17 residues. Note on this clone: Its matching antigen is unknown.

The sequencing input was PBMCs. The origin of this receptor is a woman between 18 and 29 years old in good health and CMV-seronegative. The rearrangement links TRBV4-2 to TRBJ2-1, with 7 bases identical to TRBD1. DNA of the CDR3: TGTGCCAGCAGCCGGGGTTACAGACAGGGAGTGGACAATGAGCAGTTCTTC. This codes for CASSRGYRQGVDNEQFF.